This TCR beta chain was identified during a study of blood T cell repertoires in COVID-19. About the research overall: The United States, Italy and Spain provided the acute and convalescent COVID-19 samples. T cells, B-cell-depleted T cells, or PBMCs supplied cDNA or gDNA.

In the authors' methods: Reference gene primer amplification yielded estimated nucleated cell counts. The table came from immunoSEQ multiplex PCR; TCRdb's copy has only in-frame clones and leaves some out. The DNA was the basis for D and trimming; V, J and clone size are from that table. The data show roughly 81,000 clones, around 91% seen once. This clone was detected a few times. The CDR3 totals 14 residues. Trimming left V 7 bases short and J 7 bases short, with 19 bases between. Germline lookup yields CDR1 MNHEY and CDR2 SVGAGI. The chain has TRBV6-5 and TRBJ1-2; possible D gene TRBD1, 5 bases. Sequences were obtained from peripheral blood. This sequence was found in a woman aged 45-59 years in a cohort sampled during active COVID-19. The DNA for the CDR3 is TGTGCCAGCACCCCAGGCAGGGTTCGTTCTGGCTACACCTTC. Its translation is CASTPGRVRSGYTF.